This TCR beta chain emerged from a study of blood T cell repertoires in COVID-19 (TCRdb year 2020). Regarding the complete study: Samples covering the acute and convalescent phases of COVID-19 were provided by collaborators in the United States, Italy and Spain. Subjects who had been exposed to COVID-19, were actively infected with it, or had recovered from it provided the deeply sampled blood TCRbeta repertoires that made up the dataset. A freely available public database, intended as a resource for researchers studying the immune response to SARS-CoV-2, is where the repertoires were released. Sample metadata almost always included a de-identified subject ID, COVID-19 status, age in years and sex. The prospective study material was composed of cDNA or gDNA derived from T cells, B-cell-depleted T cells, or PBMCs. Samples were obtained from the ongoing ImmuneRACE study (first 160 participants) and from 1,200 or so subjects provided by 6 global collaborators. Where available, HLA class I and class II types were taken from metadata supplied by the sample provider and were not determined by assay-based typing. Study-wide conclusions, independent of this receptor: Clinical and demographic metadata were provided uncurated, with the amount varying by source and participant.

TCRbeta CDR3 regions were amplified from genomic DNA using the immunoSEQ Assay, a bias-controlled multiplex PCR. In the source study's methods: Within the assay, amplification of reference gene primers was used to estimate how many nucleated cells each sample contained. Sequence reads were collapsed and filtered to measure the absolute abundance of every unique TCRbeta CDR3 rearrangement. For each sample, productive Simpson clonality was calculated as the square root of Simpson's diversity index over productive rearrangements. The table comes from immuneACCESS by way of TCRdb, which keeps in-frame sequences with V and J called. Part of the clones is missing from these tables; in studies checked, under half for an unresolved V gene and the rest for unknown reasons. V, J and clone size are taken as reported in that table, and D and trimming were inferred from the DNA itself. Present in this sample are around 32,000 clones, 86% of which were seen just once. Just over 5.5% of the sample lies in the top ten.

CDR1 SNHLY and CDR2 FYNNEI are derived from the germline V gene. The cysteine opens and the phenylalanine closes a CDR3 of 16 amino acids. Kept here is only the CDR3 DNA, which spans 48 bases and is read in frame from base 1. V loses 3 bases of germline sequence and J loses 0 bases, and the interval between the two ends is 9 bases. This clone was detected only a few times. No cognate antigen has been identified for it. No base quality information exists; no much larger clone differs at one position. The collaborating institutions used their own protocols to collect whole blood in K2EDTA tubes. Collaborator samples were shipped for TCRbeta analysis as frozen whole blood, isolated PBMCs, or DNA extracted from either sample type.

This clonotype originated in a woman of 80 years or more with active or convalescent COVID-19. The sample comprised peripheral blood. The chain uses TRBV2 and TRBJ2-6, with TRBD2 as a weak D call on 5 bases. CDR3 loop: CASSDGGYSGANVLTF. The DNA sequence reads TGTGCCAGCAGTGACGGAGGATACTCTGGGGCCAACGTCCTGACTTTC. The reference TRBV2 and TRBJ2-6 proteins fill in what lies around the CDR3, so the full variable domain reads EPEVTQTPSHQVTQMGQEVILRCVPISNHLYFYWYRQILGQKVEFLVSFYNNEISEKSEIFDDQFSVERPDGSNFTLKIRSTKLEDSAMYFCASSDGGYSGANVLTFGAGSRLTVL.